This T cell receptor (beta chain) was retrieved from a study of T cell responses to AZD1222 COVID-19 vaccine. Assay: immunoSEQ multiplex PCR; the TCRdb copy retains only in-frame clones and omits some. The table lists about 160,000 clones, approximately 90% of them singletons. V lost 4 bases and J lost 5, with 9 bases in between. The CDR3 length is 12 residues. Germline assignment: CDR1 SGHDT and CDR2 YYEEEE. This clonotype originated in an adult in good health. Sequenced here: peripheral blood, sampled on day 0 of MenACWY control vaccination. The J gene is TRBJ1-1, the V gene TRBV5-6; D is unresolved. CDR3 nucleotides: TGTGCCAGCAGCATGGCGGTAACTGAAGCTTTCTTT. Translation: CASSMAVTEAFF.